One sample yielded the 20 T cell receptor beta chains listed below, sequenced in a study of OX40 agonist ivuxolimab in advanced cancers. Assay used: immunoSEQ multiplex PCR; TCRdb lists only in-frame clones, some missing. The table has tens of thousands of clones, 85% to 90% seen once. Sequences were derived from CD4+ or CD8+ T cells sorted from blood, sampled in a trial of the OX40 agonist ivuxolimab. Receptors were obtained from an adult with an advanced solid tumor such as melanoma, head and neck, liver or kidney cancer.

The V gene is TRBV5-6, the J gene TRBJ1-2; D not resolved. V lost 0 bases and J lost 3, with 9 bases in between. Germline V gives CDR1 SGHDT, CDR2 YYEEEE. This CDR3 spans 14 amino acids. The DNA of the CDR3 is TGTGCCAGCAGCTTGGGAGACAAGGACTATGGCTACACCTTC. Translating it yields CASSLGDKDYGYTF. The whole variable domain, filled in from reference TRBV5-6 and TRBJ1-2, reads DAGVTQSPTHLIKTRGQQVTLRCSPKSGHDTVSWYQQALGQGPQFIFQYYEEEERQRGNFPDRFSGHQFPNYSSELNVNALLLGDSALYLCASSLGDKDYGYTFGSGTRLTVV.

The table lists this clone with a few counts. The V gene is TRBV6-5, the J gene TRBJ2-2; 8 bases are shared with TRBD2. Germline assignment: CDR1 MNHEY and CDR2 SVGAGI. With V trimmed by 4 bases and J by 4 bases, 5 bases remained unmatched. The CDR3 extends over 15 amino acids. The CDR3 spells CASSSGGLGTGELFF. CDR3 coding DNA: TGTGCCAGCAGTTCGGGGGGACTAGGCACCGGGGAGCTGTTTTTT.

The J gene is TRBJ2-7, the V gene TRBV6-4; weak D call: TRBD1 (6 bases). V gave up 3 bases and J gave up 2 bases, with 23 bases separating them. The CDR3 has 18 residues. Germline V gene data show CDR1 as MRHNA and CDR2 as SNTAGT. CDR3 amino acids: CASSEPPLGQIRPYEQYF. The CDR3, as DNA: TGTGCCAGCAGTGAACCCCCCCTTGGACAGATCAGACCCTACGAGCAGTACTTC.

This rearrangement joins TRBV19 to TRBJ1-5; D perhaps matches TRBD1 (5 bases). CDR3 length: 15 amino acids. CDR1 is LNHDA, CDR2 SQIVND, per germline (reference sequence). V dropped 6 bases and J dropped 0 bases, with 12 bases sitting between them. CDR3 protein: CASSPGTASNQPQHF. CDR3 in DNA: TGTGCCAGTAGCCCAGGGACGGCTAGCAATCAGCCCCAGCATTTT.

This chain links TRBV2 with TRBJ2-3, with 7 bases matching TRBD1. The CDR3 runs 15 residues. The V and J ends lost 4 bases and 0 bases, in that order; junction bases with no gene match: 4. Per germline, CDR1 SNHLY and CDR2 FYNNEI. CDR3 nucleotides: TGTGCCAGCAGTGGGGGACAGTATAGCACAGATACGCAGTATTTT. Amino acid sequence: CASSGGQYSTDTQYF.

The rearrangement uses TRBV6-5 and TRBJ1-2, with TRBD1 identical over 8 bases. This CDR3 is 13 amino acids long. From germline, CDR1 is MNHEY and CDR2 SVGAGI. The V gene end was trimmed by 7 bases and the J gene end by 3 bases; junction bases not matched to a gene: 4. This chain's CDR3 is CASTQTGDYGYTF. As DNA, the CDR3 is TGTGCCAGCACCCAGACAGGGGACTATGGCTACACCTTC.

The chain links TRBV5-4 to TRBJ2-5; weak D call: TRBD1 (8 bases). Germline V gene data show CDR1 as SGHNT and CDR2 as YYREEE (reference sequence). V was trimmed by 3 bases and J by 5 bases, leaving 11 bases between them. There are 13 residues in the CDR3. CDR3 in amino acids: CASSYRGGETQYF. CDR3 in DNA: TGTGCCAGCAGCTACAGGGGGGGGGAGACCCAGTACTTC.

The chain joins TRBV10-3 to TRBJ2-1, with 14 bases lining up with TRBD2. The CDR3 runs 20 residues. The V segment lost 4 bases and the J segment 0 bases; nucleotides outside the gene matches: 11. Germline V gene sequence: CDR1 ENHRY, CDR2 SYGVKD. The CDR3, as DNA: TGTGCCATCAGTGGGGGACTAGCGGGAGCCCTCCCTTCCTCCTACAATGAGCAGTTCTTC. It translates to CAISGGLAGALPSSYNEQFF.

CDR3 nucleotides: TGTGCCAGCAGCCCAGACAGGGATACAGATACGCAGTATTTT. As protein: CASSPDRDTDTQYF. The chain recombines TRBV7-9 with TRBJ2-3; 7 nucleotides align to TRBD1. This CDR3 is 14 amino acids long. Trimming at V came to 5 bases and at J to 3 bases, leaving 5 bases not matched to a gene. Per the germline V gene, CDR1 is SEHNR and CDR2 is FQNEAQ (reference sequence).

This chain joins TRBV5-5 and TRBJ1-5, with D possibly TRBD1 on 6 matching bases. The V gene lost 4 bases and the J gene lost 0 bases, with 17 bases spanning the gap. The CDR3 has 17 residues. The germline V gene has CDR1 SGHKS and CDR2 YYEKEE (reference sequence). The CDR3 region is CASSPRTALNSNQPQHF. The CDR3 DNA reads as TGTGCCAGCAGCCCACGGACAGCTCTTAATAGCAATCAGCCCCAGCATTTT.

The V call is TRBV28, the J call TRBJ2-7, with TRBD2 matching 11 bases. The CDR3 consists of 13 residues. The germline CDR1 and CDR2 sequences are MDHEN and SYDVKM. V was pared by 6 bases and J by 3 bases, with 1 base of the junction left unmatched. The CDR3 nucleotides are TGTGCCAGCAGGGGGACTAGCGGCTACGAGCAGTACTTC. Residues: CASRGTSGYEQYF.

This chain connects TRBV9 to TRBJ1-3; D is possibly TRBD1 (6 bases). This CDR3 is built from 15 residues. Germline V lookup: CDR1 SGDLS, CDR2 YYNGEE. Trimming left V 0 bases short and J 6 bases short, with 13 bases between. For the CDR3, the DNA is TGTGCCAGCAGCGTAGCCCCCGGGACACAAAACACCATATATTTT. It translates to CASSVAPGTQNTIYF.

The chain has TRBV5-4 and TRBJ2-2, with D hard to call. Trimming took 2 bases from V and 4 from J, leaving 3 bases between them. Per germline, CDR1 SGHNT and CDR2 YYREEE (reference sequence). The CDR3 consists of 12 residues. CDR3 sequence reads: CASSFTTGELFF. CDR3 bases: TGTGCCAGCAGCTTTACCACCGGGGAGCTGTTTTTT.

This chain connects TRBV30 to TRBJ1-1; D ambiguous. The CDR3 runs 13 residues. Trimming took 2 bases from V and 3 from J, leaving 10 bases between them. Germline V CDR1 and CDR2: GTSNPN, SVGIG (reference sequence). For the CDR3, the DNA is TGTGCCTGGAGTCCGACAATCGACACTGAAGCTTTCTTT. Translated, it gives CAWSPTIDTEAFF.

The chain recombines TRBV6-6 with TRBJ2-6; D is unclear. With 6 bases removed from V and 4 bases from J, the gap between germline ends came to 7 bases. Germline V gene data show CDR1 as MNHNY and CDR2 as SVGAGI (reference sequence). The length of the CDR3 is 13 residues. The CDR3 here is CASSPPGANVLTF. The CDR3, as DNA: TGTGCCAGCAGCCCCCCCGGGGCCAACGTCCTGACTTTC.

The chain recombines TRBV7-2 with TRBJ2-5; 9 bases align to TRBD1. Losses at the gene ends were 3 bases for V and 5 bases for J; bases not matched to a gene: 1. The germline V gene encodes CDR1 SGHTA and CDR2 FQGNSA. The CDR3 totals 13 residues. The CDR3 nucleotides are TGTGCCAGCAGCTTGGACAGGGGTGAGACCCAGTACTTC. Translating it yields CASSLDRGETQYF. Looking up the rest from reference TRBV7-2 and TRBJ2-5 gives the full variable domain: GAGVSQSPSNKVTEKGKDVELRCDPISGHTALYWYRQSLGQGLEFLIYFQGNSAPDKSGLPSDRFSAERTGGSVSTLTIQRTQQEDSAVYLCASSLDRGETQYFGPGTRLLVL.

The CDR3 is CASTPGSGNSYNEQFF. CDR3 in DNA: TGTGCCAGTACCCCCGGGAGCGGAAACTCCTACAATGAGCAGTTCTTC. This chain uses TRBV19 with TRBJ2-1; a possible D gene is TRBD2 (6 bases). The CDR3 is 16 residues long. V was cut by 7 bases and J by 0 bases, with 16 bases left in between. Germline-derived CDR1 and CDR2 are LNHDA and SQIVND (reference sequence).

The CDR3 nucleotides are TGCGCCAGCAGCCAAGGAGACAGGGTACGGGAGACCCAGTACTTC. Its protein is CASSQGDRVRETQYF. The J gene is TRBJ2-5, the V gene TRBV4-1; 7 nucleotides match TRBD1. There are 15 residues in the CDR3. Losses at the gene ends were 1 base for V and 5 bases for J; bases not matched to a gene: 7. Germline V gene lookup returns CDR1 MGHRA and CDR2 YSYEKL.

V and J are TRBV5-1 and TRBJ2-5; 11 bases match TRBD2. Trimming took 5 bases from V and 1 from J; bases not matched to a gene: 10. The CDR3 has 17 residues. CDR1 is SGHRS, CDR2 YFSETQ, per germline. The CDR3 DNA is TGCGCCAGCAGTCTGCAACCGGGACTAGCGGTCCAAGAGACCCAGTACTTC. It yields the protein CASSLQPGLAVQETQYF. The full variable domain, in which reference TRBV5-1 and TRBJ2-5 provide the parts outside the CDR3, is KAGVTQTPRYLIKTRGQQVTLSCSPISGHRSVSWYQQTPGQGLQFLFEYFSETQRNKGNFPGRFSGRQFSNSRSEMNVSTLELGDSALYLCASSLQPGLAVQETQYFGPGTRLLVL.

V and J are TRBV6-1 and TRBJ2-3, with TRBD2 matching 15 bases. From germline, CDR1 is MNHNS and CDR2 SASEGT. The length of the CDR3 is 17 residues. The junction had 6 bases not matched to a gene; V was cut back by 5 bases and J by 3 bases. The CDR3 DNA reads as TGTGCCAGCAGTCAAGGACTAGCGGGGGGGCAGACAGATACGCAGTATTTT. This gives the protein CASSQGLAGGQTDTQYF.